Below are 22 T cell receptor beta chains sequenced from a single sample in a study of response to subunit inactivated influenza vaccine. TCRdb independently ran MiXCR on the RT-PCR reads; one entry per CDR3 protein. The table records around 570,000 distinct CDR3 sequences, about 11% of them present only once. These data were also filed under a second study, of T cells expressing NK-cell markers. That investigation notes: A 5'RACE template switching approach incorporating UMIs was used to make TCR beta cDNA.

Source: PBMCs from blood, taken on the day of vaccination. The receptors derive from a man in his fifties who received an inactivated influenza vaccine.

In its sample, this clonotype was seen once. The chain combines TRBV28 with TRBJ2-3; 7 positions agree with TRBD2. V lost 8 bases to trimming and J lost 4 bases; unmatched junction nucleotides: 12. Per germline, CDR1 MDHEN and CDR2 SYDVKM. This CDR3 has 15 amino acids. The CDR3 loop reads CASGPGGIGSDTQYF. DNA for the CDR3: TGTGCCAGCGGCCCCGGGGGGATCGGGTCAGATACGCAGTATTTT.

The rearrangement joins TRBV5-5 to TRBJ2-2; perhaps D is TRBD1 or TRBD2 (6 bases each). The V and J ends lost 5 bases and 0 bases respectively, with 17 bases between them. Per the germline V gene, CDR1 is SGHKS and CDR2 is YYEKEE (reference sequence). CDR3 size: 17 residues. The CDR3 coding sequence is TGTGCCAGCAGTCCCATGCACGGGGGCGCGAACACCGGGGAGCTGTTTTTT. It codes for CASSPMHGGANTGELFF.

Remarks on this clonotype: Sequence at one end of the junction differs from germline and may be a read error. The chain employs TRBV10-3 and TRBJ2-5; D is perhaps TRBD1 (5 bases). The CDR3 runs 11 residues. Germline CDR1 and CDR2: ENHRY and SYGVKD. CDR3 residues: CAIGVSETQYF. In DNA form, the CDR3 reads TGCGCAATAGGGGTTTCGGAGACCCAGTACTTC.

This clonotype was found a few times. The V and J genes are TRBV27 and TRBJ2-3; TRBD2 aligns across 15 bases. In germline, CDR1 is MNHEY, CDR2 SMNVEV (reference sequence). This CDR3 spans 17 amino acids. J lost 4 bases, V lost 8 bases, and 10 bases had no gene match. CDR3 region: CASRTGTSGRIADTQYF. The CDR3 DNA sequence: TGTGCCAGCCGAACGGGGACTAGCGGGAGGATCGCAGATACGCAGTATTTT.

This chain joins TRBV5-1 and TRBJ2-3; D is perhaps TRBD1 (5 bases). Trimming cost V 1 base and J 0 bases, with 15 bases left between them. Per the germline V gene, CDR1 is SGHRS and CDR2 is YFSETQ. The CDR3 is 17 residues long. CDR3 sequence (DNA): TGCGCCAGCAGCTTGAAGCCTACAGGCATGAGCACAGATACGCAGTATTTT. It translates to CASSLKPTGMSTDTQYF.

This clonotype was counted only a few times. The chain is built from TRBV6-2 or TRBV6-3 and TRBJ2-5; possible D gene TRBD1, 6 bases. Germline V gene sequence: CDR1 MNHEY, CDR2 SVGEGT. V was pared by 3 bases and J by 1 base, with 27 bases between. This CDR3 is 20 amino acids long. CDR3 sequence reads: CASSYDGTGYARASQETQYF. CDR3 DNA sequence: TGTGCCAGCAGTTATGACGGAACAGGGTACGCCAGAGCTAGCCAAGAGACCCAGTACTTC.

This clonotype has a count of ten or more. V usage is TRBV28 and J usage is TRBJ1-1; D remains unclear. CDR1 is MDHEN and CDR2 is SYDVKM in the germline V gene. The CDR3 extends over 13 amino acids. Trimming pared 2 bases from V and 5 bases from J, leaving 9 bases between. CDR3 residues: CASSLPEKTEAFF. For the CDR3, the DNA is TGTGCCAGCAGTTTACCCGAAAAGACTGAAGCTTTCTTT.

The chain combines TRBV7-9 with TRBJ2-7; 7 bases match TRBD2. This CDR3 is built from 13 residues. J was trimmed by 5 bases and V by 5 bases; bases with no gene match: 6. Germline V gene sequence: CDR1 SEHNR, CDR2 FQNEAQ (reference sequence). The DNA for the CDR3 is TGTGCCAGCAGCGACTCGGGACTAAACGAGCAGTACTTC. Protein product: CASSDSGLNEQYF.

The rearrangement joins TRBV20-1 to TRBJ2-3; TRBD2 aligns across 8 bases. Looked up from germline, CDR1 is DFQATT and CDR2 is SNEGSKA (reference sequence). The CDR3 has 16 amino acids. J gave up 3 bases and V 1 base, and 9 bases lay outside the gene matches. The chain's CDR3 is CSARGVVAGLTDTQYF. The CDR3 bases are TGCAGTGCTAGAGGTGTAGTAGCGGGGCTAACAGATACGCAGTATTTT.

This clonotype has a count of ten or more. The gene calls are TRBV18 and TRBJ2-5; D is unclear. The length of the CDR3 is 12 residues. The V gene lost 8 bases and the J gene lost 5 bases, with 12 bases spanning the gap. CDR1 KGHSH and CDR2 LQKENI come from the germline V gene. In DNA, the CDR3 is TGTGCCAGCAGTCCTCCTGGGGAGACCCAGTACTTC. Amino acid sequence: CASSPPGETQYF.

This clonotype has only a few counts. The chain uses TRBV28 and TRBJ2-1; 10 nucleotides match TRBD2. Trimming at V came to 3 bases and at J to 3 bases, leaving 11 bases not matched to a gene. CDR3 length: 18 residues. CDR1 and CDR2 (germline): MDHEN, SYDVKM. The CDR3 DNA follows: TGTGCCAGCAGTTTGGGGGGCCTAGCGGGGGCCCACTACAATGAGCAGTTCTTC. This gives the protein CASSLGGLAGAHYNEQFF.

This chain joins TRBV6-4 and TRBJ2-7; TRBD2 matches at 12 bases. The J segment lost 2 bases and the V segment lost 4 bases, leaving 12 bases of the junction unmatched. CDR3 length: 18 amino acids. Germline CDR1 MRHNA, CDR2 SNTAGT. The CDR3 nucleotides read TGTGCCAGCAGTGCCTCCGGGACTAGCGGGTGGCGACCCTACGAGCAGTACTTC. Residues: CASSASGTSGWRPYEQYF.

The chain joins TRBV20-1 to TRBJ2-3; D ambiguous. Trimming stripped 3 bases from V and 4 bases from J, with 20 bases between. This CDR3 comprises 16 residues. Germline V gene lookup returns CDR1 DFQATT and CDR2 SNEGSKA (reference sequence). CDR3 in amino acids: CSASPTAGLGPDTQYF. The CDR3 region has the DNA TGCAGTGCTAGTCCCACAGCCGGGTTAGGTCCAGATACGCAGTATTTT.

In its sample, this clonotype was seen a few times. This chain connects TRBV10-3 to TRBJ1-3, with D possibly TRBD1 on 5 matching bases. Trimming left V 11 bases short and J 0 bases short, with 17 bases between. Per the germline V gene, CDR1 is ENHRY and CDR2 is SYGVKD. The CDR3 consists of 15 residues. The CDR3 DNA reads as TGTGCCTCGAGAGCAGGGCCCGACTCTGGAAACACCATATATTTT. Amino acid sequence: CASRAGPDSGNTIYF.

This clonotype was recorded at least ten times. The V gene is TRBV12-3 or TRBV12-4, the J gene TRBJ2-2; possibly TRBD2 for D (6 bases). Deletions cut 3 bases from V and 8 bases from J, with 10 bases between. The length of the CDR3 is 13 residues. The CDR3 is CASSFRAGGELFF. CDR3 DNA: TGTGCCAGCAGTTTCCGGGCGGGAGGGGAGCTGTTTTTT.

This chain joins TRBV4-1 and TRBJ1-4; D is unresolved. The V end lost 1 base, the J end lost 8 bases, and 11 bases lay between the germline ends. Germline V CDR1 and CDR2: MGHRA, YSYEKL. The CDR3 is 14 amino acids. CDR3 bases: TGCGCCAGCAGCCAAGGGGGTGCTAGGGAAAAACTGTTTTTT. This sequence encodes CASSQGGAREKLFF.

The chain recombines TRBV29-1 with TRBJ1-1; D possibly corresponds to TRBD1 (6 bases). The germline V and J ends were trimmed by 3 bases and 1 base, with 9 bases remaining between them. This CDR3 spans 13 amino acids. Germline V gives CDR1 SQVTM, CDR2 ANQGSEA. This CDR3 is CSVDRGKNTEAFF. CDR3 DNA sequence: TGCAGCGTTGACAGGGGCAAGAACACTGAAGCTTTCTTT. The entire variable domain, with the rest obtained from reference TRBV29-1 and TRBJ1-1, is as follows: SAVISQKPSRDICQRGTSLTIQCQVDSQVTMMFWYRQQPGQSLTLIATANQGSEATYESGFVIDKFPISRPNLTFSTLTVSNMSPEDSSIYLCSVDRGKNTEAFFGQGTRLTVV.

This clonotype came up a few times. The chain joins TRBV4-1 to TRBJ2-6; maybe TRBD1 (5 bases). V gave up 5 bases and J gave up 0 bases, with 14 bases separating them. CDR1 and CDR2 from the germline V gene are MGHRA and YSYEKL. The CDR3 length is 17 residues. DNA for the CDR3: TGCGCCAGCAGCGGACGACAGTCAACCTCTGGGGCCAACGTCCTGACTTTC. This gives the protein CASSGRQSTSGANVLTF.

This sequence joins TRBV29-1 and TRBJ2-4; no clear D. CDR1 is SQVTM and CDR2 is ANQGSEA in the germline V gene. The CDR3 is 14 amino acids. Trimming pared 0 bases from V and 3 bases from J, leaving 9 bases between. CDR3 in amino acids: CSVEDRHLKNIQYF. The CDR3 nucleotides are TGCAGCGTTGAAGACAGGCACCTCAAAAACATTCAGTACTTC.

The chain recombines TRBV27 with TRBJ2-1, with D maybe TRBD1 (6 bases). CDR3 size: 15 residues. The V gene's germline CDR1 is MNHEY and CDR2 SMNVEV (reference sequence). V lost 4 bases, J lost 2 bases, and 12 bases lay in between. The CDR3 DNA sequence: TGTGCCAGCAGTTCGGCAGGGGATACCTACAATGAGCAGTTCTTC. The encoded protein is CASSSAGDTYNEQFF.

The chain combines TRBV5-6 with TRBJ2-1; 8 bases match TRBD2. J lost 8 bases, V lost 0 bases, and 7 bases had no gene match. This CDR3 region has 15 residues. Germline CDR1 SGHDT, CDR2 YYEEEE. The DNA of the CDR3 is TGTGCCAGCAGCTTGGGGATTCGGGAGGGAGATGAGCAGTTCTTC. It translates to CASSLGIREGDEQFF.

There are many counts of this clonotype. CDR3 protein: CASSKIRGLVSYGYTF. The CDR3 DNA follows: TGTGCCAGCAGCAAGATCCGGGGGTTGGTATCCTATGGCTACACCTTC. The rearrangement joins TRBV3-1 to TRBJ1-2, with D possibly matching TRBD1 (5 bases). Germline assignment: CDR1 LGHDT and CDR2 YNNKEL (reference sequence). The V end lost 5 bases, the J end lost 4 bases, and 20 bases lay between the germline ends. This CDR3 is 16 amino acids long.